The rows below give T cell receptor beta chains drawn from one sample of a study of memory CD8 T cells in hepatitis C reinfection. Generated by immunoSEQ multiplex PCR, the TCRdb table keeps only in-frame clones and is missing some. This table holds around 45,000 clones, 85% to 90% found once. The specimen sequenced was naive CD8+ T cells sorted from blood. The source is a man between 18 and 29 years old with hepatitis C virus infection. Each CDR3 is given with its conserved first and last residue. The D gene is left open where the match is weak. Not every row has a clone size; where given, it reads once, few, many or a size class.

V	J	size	D	DNA	CDR3
TRBV5-1	TRBJ2-1	NA	TRBD1	TGCGCCAGCAGCTTAGGGACAGGAATGGATGAGCAGTTCTTC	CASSLGTGMDEQFF
TRBV28	TRBJ2-1	NA	TRBD2	TGTGCCAGCAGTTTCGGACTAGCGGAGACCTACAATGAGCAGTTCTTC	CASSFGLAETYNEQFF
TRBV5-8	TRBJ1-5	NA	NA	TGTGCCAGCAGCTCGCGGAGGGGTTATAGCAATCAGCCCCAGCATTTT	CASSSRRGYSNQPQHF
TRBV7-9	TRBJ1-2	few	NA	TGTGCCAGCAGCTTAGATCATGGACAGAACTATGGCTACACCTTC	CASSLDHGQNYGYTF
TRBV4-1	TRBJ1-1	NA	TRBD1	TGCGCCAGCAGCCAAGATTGGACAGGGGGAGAGGAAACTGAAGCTTTCTTT	CASSQDWTGGEETEAFF
TRBV6-5	TRBJ1-1	NA	NA	TGTGCCAGCAGTTCCGGAGGTGGGGCTGAAGCTTTCTTT	CASSSGGGAEAFF
TRBV5-1	TRBJ2-7	NA	TRBD1	TGCGCCACAAGACAGGGGGCTGGCGAGCAGTACTTC	CATRQGAGEQYF
TRBV29-1	TRBJ2-5	once	TRBD2	TGCAGCGTTAGCCCGGGACTAGCGGTGGAAGAGACCCAGTACTTC	CSVSPGLAVEETQYF
TRBV19	TRBJ2-7	NA	NA	TGTGCCAGTAGTATAGGTCCGGGGGACGGCTACGAGCAGTACTTC	CASSIGPGDGYEQYF
TRBV14	TRBJ2-7	NA	TRBD1	TGTGCCAGCAGCTTGGACAGGGGCTACGAGCAGTACTTC	CASSLDRGYEQYF
TRBV6-5	TRBJ2-7	NA	TRBD1	TGTGCCAGCAGCCCAGGGGGCGAGCAGTACTTC	CASSPGGEQYF
TRBV19	TRBJ2-2	NA	TRBD1	TGTGCCAGTAGTGCCCGGACAGGGGTTAGGTCCGGGGAGCTGTTTTTT	CASSARTGVRSGELFF
TRBV5-1	TRBJ2-7	NA	NA	TGCGCCAGCAGCTTGGCCGGGAACGGAAACTACGAGCAGTACTTC	CASSLAGNGNYEQYF
TRBV7-9	TRBJ1-1	NA	TRBD1	TGTGCCAGCAGCTCGGGACAGGGAAACACTGAAGCTTTCTTT	CASSSGQGNTEAFF
TRBV6-5	TRBJ1-2	NA	TRBD1	TGTGCCAGCAGTCCATATACGGACAGGGCCGGCGGCTACACCTTC	CASSPYTDRAGGYTF
TRBV11-2	TRBJ1-6	NA	TRBD1	TGTGCCAGCAGCGGCCAAATAGGACAGGGTTATTCACCCCTCCACTTT	CASSGQIGQGYSPLHF
TRBV13	TRBJ2-2	few	TRBD2	TGTGCCAGCAGCACCAGGACTAGCGGAAACACCGGGGAGCTGTTTTTT	CASSTRTSGNTGELFF
TRBV21-1	TRBJ2-2	few	NA	TGTGCCAGCAGCAAAGGTGGACAGGGTCCAACCGGGGAGCTGTTTTTT	CASSKGGQGPTGELFF
TRBV20-1	TRBJ2-7	NA	NA	TGCAGTGCTAGGAGGGTATACGAGCAGTACTTC	CSARRVYEQYF
TRBV19	TRBJ1-1	NA	TRBD1	TGTGCCAGTAGTATAGGCAGGGGGCTAAACACTGAAGCTTTCTTT	CASSIGRGLNTEAFF
TRBV30	TRBJ2-7	NA	TRBD1	TGTGCCTGGAGTAGTTACCGGGACAGGATTACCTACGAGCAGTACTTC	CAWSSYRDRITYEQYF
TRBV28	TRBJ2-2	NA	NA	TGTGCCAGCAGCCCGCGGGGTTCGAACACCGGGGAGCTGTTTTTT	CASSPRGSNTGELFF
TRBV6-1	TRBJ2-7	NA	TRBD2	TGTGCCAGCAGTGAAATAGCGGGAGTGGTCGACGAGCAGTACTTC	CASSEIAGVVDEQYF
TRBV6-5	TRBJ2-2	NA	NA	TGTGCCAGCAGTTACTCCCCGTCCGGGGAGCTGTTTTTT	CASSYSPSGELFF
TRBV28	TRBJ2-1	NA	TRBD2	TGTGCCAGCAGTTTTGAGGGTAGCGGGGGGAACAATGAGCAGTTCTTC	CASSFEGSGGNNEQFF
TRBV4-1	TRBJ2-1	NA	NA	TGCGCCAGCAGCCTCTACAGTGAGCAGTTCTTC	CASSLYSEQFF
TRBV29-1	TRBJ2-1	NA	TRBD1	TGCAGCGGGAGAGGACAGGGGGCTGATGAGCAGTTCTTC	CSGRGQGADEQFF
TRBV9	TRBJ2-5	NA	TRBD2	TGTGCCAGCAGCATGGGAGGGGAACGGGGGCAAGAGACCCAGTACTTC	CASSMGGERGQETQYF
TRBV6-1	TRBJ2-7	NA	TRBD1	TGTGCCAGCAGGTTCCAGGGGGCACACGAGCAGTACTTC	CASRFQGAHEQYF
TRBV9	TRBJ2-1	NA	TRBD2	TGTGCCAGCAGCGGCCCAAGGGCGGGAGGGCCACATGCGCAGTTCTTC	CASSGPRAGGPHAQFF
TRBV9	TRBJ1-6	NA	NA	TGTGCCAGCGGGCAAGGGGATAATTCACCCCTCCACTTT	CASGQGDNSPLHF
TRBV28	TRBJ1-4	NA	TRBD1	TGTGCCAGCAGTAGACAGGGGGAGGTTAATGAAAAACTGTTTTTT	CASSRQGEVNEKLFF
TRBV5-1	TRBJ2-5	NA	NA	TGCGCCAGCAGCTTGACAGGGATAGAGACCCAGTACTTC	CASSLTGIETQYF
TRBV29-1	TRBJ1-1	NA	NA	TGCAGCGTTGAAGAGGGGCTGAGTAACGCTGAAGCTTTCTTT	CSVEEGLSNAEAFF
TRBV6-5	TRBJ1-1	NA	TRBD1	TGTGCCAGCAGTTACGGACAGGGGGCTTCGGGAGCTTTCTTT	CASSYGQGASGAFF
TRBV5-4	TRBJ2-7	NA	TRBD2	TGTGCCAGCAGCTTGATGAGCGGGACTGCCGAGCAGTACTTC	CASSLMSGTAEQYF
TRBV6-6	TRBJ1-1	few	NA	TGTGCCAGCAGTTACTCGAAGGACAGGAACACTGAAGCTTTCTTT	CASSYSKDRNTEAFF
TRBV6-5	TRBJ1-2	NA	NA	TGTGCCAGCAGGCAGGGGAACGGCTACACCTTC	CASRQGNGYTF
TRBV16	TRBJ2-2	NA	TRBD2	TGTGCCAGCAGCCAAAGGATAGCGGGAGCCGGGGAGCTGTTTTTT	CASSQRIAGAGELFF
TRBV6-1	TRBJ1-2	NA	TRBD1	TGTGCCAGCACCAGCGGACAGGGGATTTTTGGCTACACCTTC	CASTSGQGIFGYTF
TRBV11-2	TRBJ1-4	NA	TRBD1	TGTGCCAGCAGCTTAGGACAGGGGGCGACTAATGAAAAACTGTTTTTT	CASSLGQGATNEKLFF
TRBV15	TRBJ1-1	NA	TRBD1	TGTGCCACCAGCAAGGACAGGGCCTACACTGAAGCTTTCTTT	CATSKDRAYTEAFF
TRBV11-2	TRBJ2-7	NA	NA	TGTGCCAGCGGGGGCGAGACCTACGAGCAGTACTTC	CASGGETYEQYF
TRBV6-6	TRBJ1-6	once	NA	TGTGCCAGCAGTTACTCGATGGAGGACAATTCACCCCTCCACTTT	CASSYSMEDNSPLHF
TRBV14	TRBJ2-5	NA	NA	TGTGCCAGCAGCCAAGATCGGGTAGGCTTTGGCGAGACCCAGTACTTC	CASSQDRVGFGETQYF